This TCR beta chain is from a study of blood T cell repertoires in COVID-19. About the research overall: Samples taken during acute and convalescent COVID-19 were collected in the United States, Italy and Spain. T cells, B-cell-depleted T cells, or PBMCs supplied cDNA or gDNA.

Looked up from germline, CDR1 is SGHRS and CDR2 is YFSETQ. V was shortened by 3 bases and J by 1 base, with 10 bases between the two germline ends. CDR3 length equals 14 residues. Original handling: Reference gene primer amplification gave nucleated cell count estimates. Using immunoSEQ multiplex PCR, the repertoire was profiled, and TCRdb retains in-frame clones only, with some absent. D and trimming were read from the DNA, whereas the V and J calls and clone size are those reported in that table. The sample lists some 90,000 clones; about nine tenths were seen once. The chain couples TRBV5-1 to TRBJ1-1; D is unresolved. This sequence was found in a man between 50 and 59 years old with acute or convalescent COVID-19. The sample taken for sequencing was peripheral blood. Written as DNA, the CDR3 is TGCGCCAGCAGCTCCAGGCTCTCGAACACTGAAGCTTTCTTT. Translated, it gives CASSSRLSNTEAFF.